The next 7 T cell receptor beta chains were all read from a single sample in a study of tumor and adjacent non-tumor tissue in lung cancer. A modified ARM-PCR protocol with three rounds of nested PCR amplified TCRbeta. TCRdb analysed the multiplex PCR reads with MiXCR anew, one entry per CDR3 protein. The table records about 70,000 distinct CDR3 sequences, less than 80% of them present only once. This sample's RNA came from whole unsorted tissue. Specimen: lung tumor tissue. The receptors were sampled from a man in his 60s with non-small cell lung cancer.

Worth noting for this clonotype: The germline gene is not matched at one end of the junction; a read error may be the cause. The genes are TRBV13 and TRBJ1-1; D gene ambiguous. The CDR3 extends over 13 amino acids. Germline V gene lookup returns CDR1 PRHDT and CDR2 FYEKMQ (reference sequence). CDR3 sequence (DNA): TGTGCCAGTAGCTTCATTCAGAACACTGAAGCTTTCTTT. Amino acids: CASSFIQNTEAFF.

This clonotype was counted many times. The chain is built from TRBV20-1 and TRBJ1-5; D gene unclear. V was cut by 3 bases and J by 2 bases, with 8 bases left in between. CDR1 is DFQATT and CDR2 is SNEGSKA in the germline V gene (reference sequence). The CDR3 runs 13 residues. CDR3: CSASVAGNQPQHF. In DNA, the CDR3 is TGCAGTGCTAGTGTGGCAGGCAATCAGCCCCAGCATTTT.

V gene TRBV20-1 combines with J gene TRBJ1-1; D possibly corresponds to TRBD1 (5 bases). Looked up from germline, CDR1 is DFQATT and CDR2 is SNEGSKA (reference sequence). The V end lost 6 bases, the J end lost 3 bases, and 20 bases lay between the germline ends. The CDR3 totals 15 residues. The CDR3 nucleotides are TGCAGTGCCATCTTGGGGGGGTCTCAGGACACTGAAGCTTTCTTT. It encodes CSAILGGSQDTEAFF.

Remarks on this clonotype: One end of the junction is discordant with germline, which a read error may explain. The chain uses TRBV20-1 and TRBJ2-3, with TRBD2 identical over 7 bases. The CDR3 extends over 12 amino acids. In germline, CDR1 is DFQATT, CDR2 SNEGSKA (reference sequence). CDR3 protein: CSAWKGRGTQYF. The CDR3 DNA is TGCAGTGCTTGGAAGGGGAGGGGTACGCAATATTTT.

Of note for this clonotype: At one end the junction does not follow the germline gene, possibly because of a read error. The gene calls are TRBV5-4 and TRBJ1-5; D gene ambiguous. This CDR3 has 14 amino acids. Germline assignment: CDR1 SGHNT and CDR2 YYREEE (reference sequence). CDR3 nucleotides: TGTGCCAGCAGATTGGGTCGGGAAAATCAGGCCCAGCATTTT. Amino acids: CASRLGRENQAQHF. Supplemented by reference TRBV5-4 and TRBJ1-5, the full variable domain reads ETGVTQSPTHLIKTRGQQVTLRCSSQSGHNTVSWYQQALGQGPQFIFQYYREEENGRGNFPPRFSGLQFPNYSSELNVNALELDDSALYLCASRLGRENQAQHFGDGTRLSIL.

This clonotype appeared once. Germline and junction disagree at one end, which may indicate a read error. CDR3 amino acids: CSVLDGYELYF. The CDR3 bases are TGCAGTGTTTTGGACGGTTACGAGCTGTACTTC. This chain connects TRBV20-1 to TRBJ2-7; D unclear. There are 11 residues in the CDR3. In germline, CDR1 is DFQATT, CDR2 SNEGSKA (reference sequence).

A word on this clonotype: The junction departs from germline at one end; a sequencing error may be responsible. The J gene is TRBJ2-3, the V gene TRBV6-1; either TRBD1 or TRBD2 may supply D (6 bases each). Looked up from germline, CDR1 is MNHNS and CDR2 is SASEGT. CDR3 size: 15 residues. The CDR3 DNA sequence: TGTGTCAGCAGTGAGGAGGGACATGGGACAGATACGCAGTATTTT. Encoded protein: CVSSEEGHGTDTQYF.